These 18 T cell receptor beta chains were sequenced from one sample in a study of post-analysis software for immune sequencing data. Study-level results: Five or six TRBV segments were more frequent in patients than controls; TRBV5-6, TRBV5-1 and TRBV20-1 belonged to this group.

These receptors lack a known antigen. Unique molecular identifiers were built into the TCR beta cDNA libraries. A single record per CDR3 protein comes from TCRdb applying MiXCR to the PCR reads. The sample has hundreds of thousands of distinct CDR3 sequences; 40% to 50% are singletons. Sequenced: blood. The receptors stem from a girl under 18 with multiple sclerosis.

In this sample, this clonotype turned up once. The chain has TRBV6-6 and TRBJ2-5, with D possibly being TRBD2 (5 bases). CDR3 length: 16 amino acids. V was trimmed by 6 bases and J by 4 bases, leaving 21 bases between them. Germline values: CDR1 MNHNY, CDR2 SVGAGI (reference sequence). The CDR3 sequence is CASRVRTGTEGETQYF. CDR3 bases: TGTGCCAGCAGGGTGCGGACGGGCACAGAGGGAGAGACCCAGTACTTC.

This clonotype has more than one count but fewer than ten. CDR3 coding DNA: TGTGCCAGCAGTCCCGGACTGTTAGAAGAGACCCAGTACTTC. Translation gives CASSPGLLEETQYF. The chain uses TRBV28 and TRBJ2-5; a weak D match, TRBD2 (5 bases). The V end lost 5 bases, the J end lost 3 bases, and 13 bases lay between the germline ends. Looked up from germline, CDR1 is MDHEN and CDR2 is SYDVKM. CDR3 length: 14 amino acids.

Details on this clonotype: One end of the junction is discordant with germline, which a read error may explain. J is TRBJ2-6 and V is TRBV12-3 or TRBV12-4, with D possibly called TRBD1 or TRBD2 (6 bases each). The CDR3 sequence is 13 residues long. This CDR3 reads CASSSTGASVLTF. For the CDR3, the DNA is TGTGCCAGCAGTTCCACGGGGGCCAGCGTCCTGACTTTC.

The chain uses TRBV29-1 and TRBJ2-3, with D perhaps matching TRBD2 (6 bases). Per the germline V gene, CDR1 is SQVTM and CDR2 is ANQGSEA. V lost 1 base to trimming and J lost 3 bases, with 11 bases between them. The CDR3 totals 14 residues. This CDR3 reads CSVEGRGRTDTQYF. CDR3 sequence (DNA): TGCAGCGTTGAAGGGCGGGGCCGTACAGATACGCAGTATTTT.

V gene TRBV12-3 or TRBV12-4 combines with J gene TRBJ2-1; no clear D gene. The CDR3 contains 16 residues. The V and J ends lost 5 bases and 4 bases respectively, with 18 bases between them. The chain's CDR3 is CASSQVGRRTYNEQFF. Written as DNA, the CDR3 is TGTGCCAGCAGTCAAGTAGGGCGGAGAACATACAATGAGCAGTTCTTC.

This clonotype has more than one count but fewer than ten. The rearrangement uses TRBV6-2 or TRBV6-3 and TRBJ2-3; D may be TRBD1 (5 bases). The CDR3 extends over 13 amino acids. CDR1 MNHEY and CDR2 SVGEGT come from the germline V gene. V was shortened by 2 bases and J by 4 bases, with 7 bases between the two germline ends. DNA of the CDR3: TGTGCCAGCAGTTACAGGACATCAGATACGCAGTATTTT. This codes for CASSYRTSDTQYF.

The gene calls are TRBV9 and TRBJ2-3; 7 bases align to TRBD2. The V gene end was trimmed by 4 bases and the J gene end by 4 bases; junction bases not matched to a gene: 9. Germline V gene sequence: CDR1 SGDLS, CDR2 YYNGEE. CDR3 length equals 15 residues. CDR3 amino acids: CASSLPGRGPDTQYF. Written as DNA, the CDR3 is TGTGCCAGCAGCCTACCAGGGAGGGGCCCAGATACGCAGTATTTT.

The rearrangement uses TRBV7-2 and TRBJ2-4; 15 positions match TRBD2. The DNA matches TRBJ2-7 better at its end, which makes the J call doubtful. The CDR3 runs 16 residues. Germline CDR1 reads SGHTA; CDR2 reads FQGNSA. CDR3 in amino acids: CASSRGLAGGPYEQYF. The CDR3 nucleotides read TGTGCCAGCAGCCGGGGACTAGCGGGAGGACCCTACGAGCAGTACTTC.

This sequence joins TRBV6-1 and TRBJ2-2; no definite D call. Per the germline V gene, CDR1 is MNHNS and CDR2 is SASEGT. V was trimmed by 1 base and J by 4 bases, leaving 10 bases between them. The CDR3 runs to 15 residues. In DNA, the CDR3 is TGTGCCAGCAGTGAAGGCCCCTATCTCACCGGGGAGCTGTTTTTT. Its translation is CASSEGPYLTGELFF.

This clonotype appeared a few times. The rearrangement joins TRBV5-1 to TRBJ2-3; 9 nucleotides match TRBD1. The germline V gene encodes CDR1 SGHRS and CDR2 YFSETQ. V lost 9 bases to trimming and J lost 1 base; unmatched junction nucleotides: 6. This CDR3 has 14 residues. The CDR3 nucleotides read TGCGCCACCCGACAGGGGGGCGGCACAGATACGCAGTATTTT. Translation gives CATRQGGGTDTQYF.

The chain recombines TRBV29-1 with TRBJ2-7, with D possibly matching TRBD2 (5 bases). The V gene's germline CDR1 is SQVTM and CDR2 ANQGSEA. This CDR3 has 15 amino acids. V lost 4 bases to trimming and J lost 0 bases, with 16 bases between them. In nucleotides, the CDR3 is TGCAGCGTTGTAGAGGGTTCCCCCAGCTCCTACGAGCAGTACTTC. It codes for CSVVEGSPSSYEQYF.

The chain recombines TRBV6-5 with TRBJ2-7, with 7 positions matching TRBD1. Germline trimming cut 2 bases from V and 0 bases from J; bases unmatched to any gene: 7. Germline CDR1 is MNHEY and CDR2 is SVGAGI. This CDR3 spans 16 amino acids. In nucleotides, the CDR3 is TGTGCCAGCAGTTACCCAATTGACAGGGCCTCCTACGAGCAGTACTTC. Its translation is CASSYPIDRASYEQYF.

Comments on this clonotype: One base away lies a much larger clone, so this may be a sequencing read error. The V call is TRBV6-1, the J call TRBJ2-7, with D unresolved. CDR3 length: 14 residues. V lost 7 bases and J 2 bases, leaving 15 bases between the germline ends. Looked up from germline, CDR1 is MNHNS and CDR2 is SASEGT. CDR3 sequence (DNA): TGTGCCAGCATTGACGGCATACGGGCCTACGAGCAGTACTTC. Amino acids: CASIDGIRAYEQYF.

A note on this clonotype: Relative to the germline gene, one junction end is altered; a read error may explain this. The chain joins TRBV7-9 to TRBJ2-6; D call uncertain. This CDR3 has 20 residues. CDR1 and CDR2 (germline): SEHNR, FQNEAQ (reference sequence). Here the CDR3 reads CASSISRAGKGLSGTNVLTF. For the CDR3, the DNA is TGTGCCAGCAGTATCTCCCGTGCAGGAAAGGGTCTCTCTGGGACCAACGTCCTGACTTTC.

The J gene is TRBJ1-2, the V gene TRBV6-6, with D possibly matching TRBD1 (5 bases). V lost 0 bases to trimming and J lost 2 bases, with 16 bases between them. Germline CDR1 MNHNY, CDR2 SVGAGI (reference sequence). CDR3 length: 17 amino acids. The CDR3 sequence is CASSYSAWGSGNYGYTF. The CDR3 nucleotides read TGTGCCAGCAGTTACTCCGCCTGGGGCAGCGGAAACTATGGCTACACCTTC.

The CDR3, as DNA: TGCAGTGCTGTGATGGAGGGTACCGGGGAGCTGTTTTTT. As protein: CSAVMEGTGELFF. This chain links TRBV20-1 with TRBJ2-2; a weak D match, TRBD2 (6 bases). CDR3 length equals 13 residues. Trimming took 5 bases from V and 5 from J, leaving 12 bases between them. Per the germline V gene, CDR1 is DFQATT and CDR2 is SNEGSKA (reference sequence).

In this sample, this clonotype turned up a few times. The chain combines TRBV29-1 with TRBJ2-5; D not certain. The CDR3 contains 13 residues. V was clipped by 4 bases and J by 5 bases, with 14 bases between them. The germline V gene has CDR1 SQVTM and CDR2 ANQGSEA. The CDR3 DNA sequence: TGCAGCGTTGCTGTACCGCGGCATGAGACCCAGTACTTC. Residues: CSVAVPRHETQYF.

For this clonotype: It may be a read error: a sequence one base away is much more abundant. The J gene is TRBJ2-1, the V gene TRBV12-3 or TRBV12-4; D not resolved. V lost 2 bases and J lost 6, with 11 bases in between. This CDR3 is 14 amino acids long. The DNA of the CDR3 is TGTGCCAGCAGTTTAACCCACGGATCCAATGAGCAGTTCTTC. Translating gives CASSLTHGSNEQFF.